Below, 29 T cell receptor beta chains from the same sample are listed, as sequenced in a study of blood T cells in healthy people across ages. PCR was performed a second time for about 7 to 11 cycles using a sample-barcoded 5' primer and a J-beta primer mix. TCRdb ran MiXCR on the 5' RACE reads and lists one entry per CDR3 protein. The top ten clones hold 3.5% to 4% of a sample with about 630,000 distinct CDR3 sequences, 20% to 25% of them seen once. The sequenced sample was blood. The receptors stem from a man between 70 and 80 years old in good health.

This clonotype was picked up a small number of times. The V and J genes are TRBV2 and TRBJ2-7; 8 nucleotides align to TRBD2. CDR3 size: 14 residues. The J segment lost 3 bases and the V segment lost 4 bases, leaving 5 bases of the junction unmatched. Germline loops: CDR1 SNHLY, CDR2 FYNNEI. In nucleotides, the CDR3 is TGTGCCAGCAGTGTTGGCGGGGGGTTCTACGAGCAGTACTTC. This codes for CASSVGGGFYEQYF.

CDR3 sequence (DNA): TGTGCCAGCAGCGCCCGGGGGGCAGGCTATGGCTACACCTTC. This translates into CASSARGAGYGYTF. V gene TRBV28 combines with J gene TRBJ1-2; weak D call: TRBD1 (6 bases). Deletions cut 6 bases from V and 4 bases from J, with 15 bases between. This CDR3 has 14 amino acids. Germline CDR1 reads MDHEN; CDR2 reads SYDVKM.

As for this clonotype: At one end the junction does not follow the germline gene, possibly because of a read error. CDR3 amino acids: CASRQNYGYTF. The CDR3 bases are TGTGCCAGCCGACAGAACTATGGCTATACCTTC. This chain joins TRBV6-5 and TRBJ1-2; TRBD1 might be the D (5 bases). The V gene's germline CDR1 is MNHEY and CDR2 SVGAGI. This CDR3 has 11 residues.

In its sample, this clonotype was seen a few times. The chain combines TRBV28 with TRBJ1-2; the match to TRBD1 covers 9 bases. V was clipped by 2 bases and J by 0 bases; unmatched bases: 4. The CDR3 consists of 16 residues. Per germline, CDR1 MDHEN and CDR2 SYDVKM. As DNA, the CDR3 is TGTGCCAGCAGTTTAGCGGGACAGGGCGCTAACTATGGCTACACCTTC. Translating it yields CASSLAGQGANYGYTF.

This clonotype showed up just a few times. One junction end does not reproduce the germline sequence, and a read error may be involved. V and J are TRBV12-3 or TRBV12-4 and TRBJ2-2; 9 bases fit TRBD2. The CDR3 sequence is 16 residues long. The CDR3 loop is CVSSLRLAENTGELFF. In nucleotides, the CDR3 is TGTGTCAGCAGTTTACGACTAGCGGAGAACACCGGGGAGCTGTTTTTT.

Only a few counts were recorded for this clonotype. This sequence joins TRBV5-1 and TRBJ2-5, with 8 positions matching TRBD2. Per the germline V gene, CDR1 is SGHRS and CDR2 is YFSETQ. The CDR3 loop spans 15 amino acids. V lost 4 bases, J lost 4 bases, and 9 bases stayed unmatched. In nucleotides, the CDR3 is TGCGCCAGCAGCCAAAGCGGGAGCGGAGTAGAGACCCAGTACTTC. This gives the protein CASSQSGSGVETQYF. Filled out from reference TRBV5-1 and TRBJ2-5, the complete variable domain reads KAGVTQTPRYLIKTRGQQVTLSCSPISGHRSVSWYQQTPGQGLQFLFEYFSETQRNKGNFPGRFSGRQFSNSRSEMNVSTLELGDSALYLCASSQSGSGVETQYFGPGTRLLVL.

This clonotype was seen many times. V gene TRBV14 combines with J gene TRBJ2-3, with D uncertain. V was trimmed by 1 base and J by 0 bases, leaving 8 bases between them. Germline CDR1 is SGHDN and CDR2 is FVKESK. The CDR3 length is 15 residues. CDR3 nucleotides: TGTGCCAGCAGCCAAGTTACAACGAGCACAGATACGCAGTATTTT. Translation gives CASSQVTTSTDTQYF.

In its sample, this clonotype was seen a few times. V usage is TRBV3-1 and J usage is TRBJ2-1, with TRBD2 matching 7 bases. Trimming cost V 0 bases and J 1 base; bases outside gene matches: 6. This CDR3 spans 17 amino acids. Germline V gives CDR1 LGHDT, CDR2 YNNKEL (reference sequence). The CDR3, as DNA: TGTGCCAGCAGCCAAGATCTGGCGGGAGCTTCCTACAATGAGCAGTTCTTC. Its translation is CASSQDLAGASYNEQFF.

The sample holds one count of this clonotype. V gene TRBV5-1 combines with J gene TRBJ2-3; 9 bases are shared with TRBD1. This CDR3 spans 15 amino acids. The J segment lost 5 bases and the V segment lost 0 bases, leaving 4 bases of the junction unmatched. Per germline, CDR1 SGHRS and CDR2 YFSETQ. The CDR3 DNA follows: TGCGCCAGCAGCTTGGGGGACAGGGCTGGAGATACGCAGTATTTT. Translated, it gives CASSLGDRAGDTQYF. The entire variable domain, with the rest obtained from reference TRBV5-1 and TRBJ2-3, is as follows: KAGVTQTPRYLIKTRGQQVTLSCSPISGHRSVSWYQQTPGQGLQFLFEYFSETQRNKGNFPGRFSGRQFSNSRSEMNVSTLELGDSALYLCASSLGDRAGDTQYFGPGTRLTVL.

The rearrangement links TRBV5-6 to TRBJ2-1; D uncertain. Between the trimmed V and J ends, which lost 1 base and 10 bases, there was a span of 6 bases. Germline V gene lookup returns CDR1 SGHDT and CDR2 YYEEEE. The CDR3 runs to 11 residues. CDR3 region: CASSLPPEQFF. The CDR3 DNA is TGTGCCAGCAGCTTGCCCCCAGAGCAGTTCTTC.

The rearrangement links TRBV5-1 to TRBJ1-2, with 7 bases identical to TRBD1. This CDR3 contains 13 residues. CDR1 and CDR2 (germline): SGHRS, YFSETQ. Trimming cost V 4 bases and J 8 bases; bases outside gene matches: 8. The CDR3 DNA sequence: TGCGCCAGCAGCCGGGACAGTAAATCCGGCTACACCTTC. It specifies CASSRDSKSGYTF. Using reference TRBV5-1 and TRBJ1-2 for the parts outside the CDR3, the full variable domain is KAGVTQTPRYLIKTRGQQVTLSCSPISGHRSVSWYQQTPGQGLQFLFEYFSETQRNKGNFPGRFSGRQFSNSRSEMNVSTLELGDSALYLCASSRDSKSGYTFGSGTRLTVV.

In the case of this clonotype: This may be a read error: a much more frequent sequence differs by one nucleotide. The chain has TRBV7-2 and TRBJ1-1; TRBD1 might be the D (5 bases). Per the germline V gene, CDR1 is SGHTA and CDR2 is FQGNSA. CDR3 length equals 13 residues. V shed 4 bases and J shed 6 bases, with 12 bases lying between them. The CDR3 is CASSWRQTAEAFF. The CDR3 DNA is TGTGCCAGCAGCTGGAGACAGACGGCTGAAGCTTTCTTT.

The sample holds a few counts of this clonotype. The chain has TRBV20-1 and TRBJ2-1; TRBD1 might be the D (6 bases). Deletions cut 5 bases from V and 4 bases from J, with 21 bases between. CDR1 is DFQATT, CDR2 SNEGSKA, per germline (reference sequence). This CDR3 spans 16 amino acids. For the CDR3, the DNA is TGCAGTGCTCCCTCGAGAGAGGGGGTAGGTTACAATGAGCAGTTCTTC. Its protein is CSAPSREGVGYNEQFF.

This clonotype was observed a few times. The genes are TRBV11-2 and TRBJ2-7, with D hard to call. V was trimmed by 2 bases and J by 5 bases, leaving 7 bases between them. Germline CDR1 reads SGHAT; CDR2 reads FQNNGV. The CDR3 totals 12 residues. CDR3 sequence reads: CASSLPRDEQYF. The CDR3 nucleotides read TGTGCCAGCAGCTTACCAAGAGACGAGCAGTACTTC.

This clonotype appeared a few times. This chain joins TRBV5-6 and TRBJ2-5, with 7 nucleotides matching TRBD2. The germline V gene encodes CDR1 SGHDT and CDR2 YYEEEE. This CDR3 comprises 13 residues. The V segment lost 3 bases and the J segment 2 bases; nucleotides outside the gene matches: 1. CDR3 bases: TGTGCCAGCAGCTGGACTAGACAAGAGACCCAGTACTTC. It is translated as CASSWTRQETQYF.

This clonotype was counted ten times or more. The chain combines TRBV12-3 or TRBV12-4 with TRBJ1-4, with D perhaps TRBD1 (5 bases). The CDR3 is 13 residues long. The V and J ends lost 5 bases and 10 bases respectively, with 14 bases between them. For the CDR3, the DNA is TGTGCCAGCAGTAACAGGCAAAAAGGAAAACTGTTTTTT. This encodes CASSNRQKGKLFF.

This clonotype has just a few counts. The J gene is TRBJ1-5, the V gene TRBV29-1; tentative D call: TRBD1 (5 bases). V lost 6 bases and J 6 bases, leaving 21 bases between the germline ends. The V gene's germline CDR1 is SQVTM and CDR2 ANQGSEA. The CDR3 is 15 residues long. The CDR3 DNA follows: TGCAGCGTCTCGTATGGCTACGGGGGAAGTCAGCCCCAGCATTTT. It specifies CSVSYGYGGSQPQHF.

This clonotype was detected a few times. This sequence joins TRBV6-5 and TRBJ2-3, with 7 bases that match TRBD2. V was pared by 6 bases and J by 2 bases, with 2 bases of the junction left unmatched. Germline V gene lookup returns CDR1 MNHEY and CDR2 SVGAGI. This CDR3 contains 13 residues. CDR3 in amino acids: CASRLANTDTQYF. In DNA form, the CDR3 reads TGTGCCAGCAGACTAGCGAACACAGATACGCAGTATTTT.

The J gene is TRBJ1-2, the V gene TRBV3-1; D gene ambiguous. The CDR3 is 12 amino acids. CDR1 and CDR2 (germline): LGHDT, YNNKEL (reference sequence). V lost 5 bases to trimming and J lost 0 bases, with 4 bases between them. CDR3 bases: TGTGCCAGCAGCGGGCCTAACTATGGCTACACCTTC. Translation: CASSGPNYGYTF.

This clonotype has only a few counts. This chain connects TRBV2 to TRBJ1-4; D is ambiguous. Trimming took 4 bases from V and 10 from J, leaving 13 bases between them. The length of the CDR3 is 13 residues. In germline, CDR1 is SNHLY, CDR2 FYNNEI. Written as DNA, the CDR3 is TGTGCCAGCAGTGCCGAGAGACGTGGAAAACTGTTTTTT. Protein: CASSAERRGKLFF.

This chain links TRBV6-6 with TRBJ2-2; 8 bases agree with TRBD1. V dropped 5 bases and J dropped 5; count of bases not matched to a gene: 7. The germline V gene encodes CDR1 MNHNY and CDR2 SVGAGI (reference sequence). The length of the CDR3 is 15 residues. CDR3 DNA: TGTGCCAGCAGTCGCGGACAGGGCAGGACCGGGGAGCTGTTTTTT. It is translated as CASSRGQGRTGELFF.

The chain has TRBV30 and TRBJ1-6; no clear D gene. CDR3 length: 15 residues. The ends were cut back, 4 bases at V and 7 bases at J, with 17 bases in the middle. The germline V gene has CDR1 GTSNPN and CDR2 SVGIG (reference sequence). CDR3 sequence (DNA): TGTGCCTGGACAGCCATAGAGACGTTCAATTCACCCCTCCACTTT. Its protein is CAWTAIETFNSPLHF.

The sample holds a few counts of this clonotype. The J gene is TRBJ2-6, the V gene TRBV7-9; no clear D. This CDR3 is built from 15 residues. V lost 6 bases to trimming and J lost 4 bases, with 13 bases between them. The germline V gene has CDR1 SEHNR and CDR2 FQNEAQ (reference sequence). The CDR3 DNA reads as TGTGCCAGCAGGCCGCTTACAGCAGGGGCCAACGTCCTGACTTTC. Amino acid sequence: CASRPLTAGANVLTF.

This clonotype was counted ten times or more. This sequence joins TRBV4-2 and TRBJ2-7; possible D gene TRBD1, 5 bases. Germline-derived CDR1 and CDR2 are LGHNA and YNFKEQ. The length of the CDR3 is 15 residues. Trimming cost V 0 bases and J 6 bases, with 15 bases left between them. The CDR3, as DNA: TGTGCCAGCAGCCAAGATCGGGCAGGGCAAGGCGAGCAGTACTTC. This codes for CASSQDRAGQGEQYF.

This clonotype showed up just a few times. This rearrangement joins TRBV28 to TRBJ2-1; a possible D gene is TRBD2 (5 bases). The germline V gene encodes CDR1 MDHEN and CDR2 SYDVKM. The CDR3 spans 16 residues. V was trimmed by 2 bases and J by 6 bases, leaving 17 bases between them. The CDR3 loop is CASSLPGVQEFNEQFF. The CDR3 DNA is TGTGCCAGCAGTTTACCCGGGGTCCAGGAATTCAATGAGCAGTTCTTC.

The chain joins TRBV1 to TRBJ2-5; TRBD1, as called in the table, went unchecked against the DNA. The DNA end lines up better with TRBJ2-7; the J call may be wrong. TRBV1 is termed a pseudogene. The CDR3 totals 16 residues. The CDR3 protein is CTSSQDRETGCYEQYF. In nucleotides, the CDR3 is TGCACCAGCAGCCAAGATCGGGAGACAGGCTGCTACGAGCAGTACTTC.

The chain employs TRBV10-2 and TRBJ2-3, with 7 bases that match TRBD2. Germline CDR1 WSHSY, CDR2 SAAADI. The V and J ends lost 0 bases and 0 bases, in that order; junction bases with no gene match: 6. The CDR3 length is 17 residues. The CDR3 is CASSESGTTASTDTQYF. CDR3 in DNA: TGCGCCAGCAGTGAGTCTGGGACTACTGCTAGCACAGATACGCAGTATTTT.

This rearrangement joins TRBV14 to TRBJ2-5; TRBD2 agrees at 7 bases. Near its end, the DNA agrees better with TRBJ2-7, so the J call may be wrong. Germline V gene sequence: CDR1 SGHDN, CDR2 FVKESK. The CDR3 contains 15 residues. CDR3 sequence: CASSQNPGGRYEQYF. The CDR3, as DNA: TGTGCCAGCAGCCAAAATCCTGGCGGGAGATACGAGCAGTACTTC.

As for this clonotype: A read error may produce the germline difference seen at one junction end. The chain couples TRBV20-1 to TRBJ2-7, with TRBD2 matching over 9 bases. The J call may be mistaken, given a closer DNA end match to TRBJ2-1. In germline, CDR1 is DFQATT, CDR2 SNEGSKA (reference sequence). This CDR3 has 17 residues. This CDR3 reads CSARGLADDSSCNEQFF. CDR3 DNA: TGCAGTGCTAGAGGACTAGCGGACGATTCCTCCTGCAATGAGCAGTTCTTC.